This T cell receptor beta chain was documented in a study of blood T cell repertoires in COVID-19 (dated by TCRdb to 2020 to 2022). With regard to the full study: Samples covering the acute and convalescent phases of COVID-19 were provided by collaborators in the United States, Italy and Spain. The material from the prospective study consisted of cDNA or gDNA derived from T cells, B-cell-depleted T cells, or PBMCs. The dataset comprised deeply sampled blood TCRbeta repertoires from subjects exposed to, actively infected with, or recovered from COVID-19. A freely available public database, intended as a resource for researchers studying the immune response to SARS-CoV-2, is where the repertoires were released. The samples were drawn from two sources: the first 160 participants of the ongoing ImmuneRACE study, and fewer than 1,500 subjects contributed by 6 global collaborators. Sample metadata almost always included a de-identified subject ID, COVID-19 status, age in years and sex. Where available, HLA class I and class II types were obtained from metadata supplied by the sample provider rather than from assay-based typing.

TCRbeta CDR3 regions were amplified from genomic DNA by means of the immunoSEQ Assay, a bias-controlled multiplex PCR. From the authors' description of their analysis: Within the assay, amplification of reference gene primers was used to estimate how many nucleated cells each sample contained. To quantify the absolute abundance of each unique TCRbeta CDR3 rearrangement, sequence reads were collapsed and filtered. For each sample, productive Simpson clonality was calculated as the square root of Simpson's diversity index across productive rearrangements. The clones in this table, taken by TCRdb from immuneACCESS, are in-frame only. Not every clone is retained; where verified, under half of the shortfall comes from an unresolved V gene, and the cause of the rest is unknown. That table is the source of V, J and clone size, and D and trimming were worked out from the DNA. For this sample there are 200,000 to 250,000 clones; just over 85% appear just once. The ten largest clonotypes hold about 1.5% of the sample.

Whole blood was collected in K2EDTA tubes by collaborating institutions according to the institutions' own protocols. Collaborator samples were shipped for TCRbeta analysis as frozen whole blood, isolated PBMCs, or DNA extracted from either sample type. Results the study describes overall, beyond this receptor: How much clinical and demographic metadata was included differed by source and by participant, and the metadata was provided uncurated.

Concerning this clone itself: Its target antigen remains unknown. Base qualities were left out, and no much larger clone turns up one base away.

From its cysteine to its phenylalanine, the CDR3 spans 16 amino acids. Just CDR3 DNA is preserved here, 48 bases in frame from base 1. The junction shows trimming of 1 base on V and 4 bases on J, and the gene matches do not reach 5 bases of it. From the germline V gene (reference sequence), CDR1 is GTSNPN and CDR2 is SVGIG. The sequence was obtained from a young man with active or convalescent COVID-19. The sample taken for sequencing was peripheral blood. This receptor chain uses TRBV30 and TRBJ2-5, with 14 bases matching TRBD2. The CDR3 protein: CAWSETGTSGRETQYF. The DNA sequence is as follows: TGTGCCTGGAGTGAAACCGGGACTAGCGGGAGAGAGACCCAGTACTTC.